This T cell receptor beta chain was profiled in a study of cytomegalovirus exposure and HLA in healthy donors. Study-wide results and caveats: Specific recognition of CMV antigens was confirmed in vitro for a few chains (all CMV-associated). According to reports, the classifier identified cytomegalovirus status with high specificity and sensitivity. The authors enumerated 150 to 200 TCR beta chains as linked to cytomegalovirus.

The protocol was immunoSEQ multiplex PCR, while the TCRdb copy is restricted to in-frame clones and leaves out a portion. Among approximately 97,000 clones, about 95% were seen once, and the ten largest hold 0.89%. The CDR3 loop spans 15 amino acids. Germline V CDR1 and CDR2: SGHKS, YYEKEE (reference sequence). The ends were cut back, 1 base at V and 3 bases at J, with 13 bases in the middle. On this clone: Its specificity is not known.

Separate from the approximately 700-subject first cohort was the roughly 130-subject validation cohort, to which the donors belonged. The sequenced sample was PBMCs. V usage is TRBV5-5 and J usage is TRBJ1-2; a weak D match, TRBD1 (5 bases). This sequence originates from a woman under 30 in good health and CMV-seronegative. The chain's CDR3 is CASSLLGGGDYGYTF. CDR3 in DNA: TGTGCCAGCAGCTTGTTGGGGGGAGGAGACTATGGCTACACCTTC.